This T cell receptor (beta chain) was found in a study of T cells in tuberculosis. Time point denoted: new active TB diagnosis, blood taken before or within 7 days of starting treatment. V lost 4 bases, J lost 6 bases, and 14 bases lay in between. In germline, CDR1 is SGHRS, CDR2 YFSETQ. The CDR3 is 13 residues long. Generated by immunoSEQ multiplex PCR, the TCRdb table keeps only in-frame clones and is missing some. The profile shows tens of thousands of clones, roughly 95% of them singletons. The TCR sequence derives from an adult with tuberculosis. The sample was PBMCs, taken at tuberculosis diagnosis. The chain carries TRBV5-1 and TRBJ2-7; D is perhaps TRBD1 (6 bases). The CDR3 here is CASSPFTQGEQYF. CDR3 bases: TGCGCCAGCAGCCCGTTTACACAGGGCGAGCAGTACTTC.